This TCR beta chain was sequenced during a study of human T cells and chemical hapten exposure. On the study more broadly: Sensitization applied 2% DPC to roughly 2 cm by roughly 2 cm of upper inner arm skin.

Original processing methods: Per-sample TCR counts ranged from roughly 23,224 to 750,000, median around 96,000. TCRdb ran MiXCR on the RACE reads and lists one entry per CDR3 protein. In this record, the V and J calls reflect TCRdb's handling and not the investigators' own analysis. The sample records tens of thousands of distinct CDR3 sequences, about 9.3% being singletons. V lost 5 bases to trimming and J lost 4 bases, with 17 bases between them. Germline V gene sequence: CDR1 SGHNT, CDR2 YENEEA. CDR3 length: 16 residues. Described time point: patch test 1, 2 weeks after DPC sensitization. The treatment: therapeutic diphenylcyclopropenone sensitization with weekly scalp DPC. Ten or more counts support this clonotype.

The V gene is TRBV11-3, the J gene TRBJ2-2, with D tentatively TRBD1 or TRBD2 (5 bases each). The TCR originated in a woman between 35 and 50 years old with alopecia areata. Some clones in this sample may be carry-over from other donors' samples. Sequenced material: whole blood, taken in connection with sensitization to the hapten diphenylcyclopropenone (DPC). This chain's CDR3 is CASSLRTGTGTGELFF. The CDR3 DNA sequence: TGTGCCAGCAGCCTACGGACTGGAACAGGCACCGGGGAGCTGTTTTTT.